What follows describes a single T cell receptor (beta chain). Its cognate antigen is unknown. This specimen belongs to a study of T cell repertoires and Cas9 in healthy adults. Study context: Multi-effector potency, cytotoxicity and lineage were assessed in SpCas9-reactive CD4 and CD8 T cells.

Findings and limits, study-wide: In vitro, SpCas9-reactive Tregs were reported to curb effector T cell proliferation and function.

Method: immunoSEQ multiplex PCR; TCRdb's copy keeps in-frame clones and lacks some. Of tens of thousands of clones in the sample, around 90% were seen once. Sample: CD4+ effector T cells (CD127+, CD25-, CD137-, CD154-) from PBMCs; culture status not recorded. This sequence originates from a human donor in good health.

CDR3 residues: CASSVDSRETQYF. DNA for the CDR3: TGTGCCAGCAGCGTAGACAGCCGGGAGACCCAGTACTTC. This sequence joins TRBV7-9 and TRBJ2-5; TRBD1 might be the D (5 bases). Germline CDR1 and CDR2: SEHNR and FQNEAQ (reference sequence). This CDR3 comprises 13 residues. The V end lost 5 bases, the J end lost 5 bases, and 12 bases lay between the germline ends.